This section outlines one T cell receptor beta chain sequence together with its context. This clonotype was observed many times. The target of this receptor is not known. The record has no base qualities; no much larger clone is one base away. The germline V gene yields MDHEN for CDR1 and SYDVKM for CDR2. The trim is 3 bases for V and 0 bases for J, with a gap of 12 bases between the germline ends. The CDR3 numbers 16 residues from cysteine through phenylalanine. Of all the DNA, just the CDR3 is kept, 48 bases in frame from base 1. To prepare the library, multiplex PCR was applied. The listed sequencing device is Illumina HiSeq 4000. iRepertoire HTBI primers and Arm-PCR amplification of CDR3 regions were used to construct TCR beta libraries. Before sequencing, the PCR products went through gel purification. The study's processing was this. Across samples, approximately 68 TRBV and 13 to 15 TRBJ segments were identified and used for gene usage analysis of CDR3 amino acid clonotypes. COPE and FqMerger were used to merge filtered high-quality paired reads into contigs. BLAST was used to align contigs to the IMGT TRBV, TRBD and TRBJ reference genes, and CDR3 was defined following IMGT. Clonotypes above 0.1% frequency were classified as highly expanded clones. Shannon entropy served as the measure of repertoire diversity, while the Gini coefficient captured V-J evenness. Clonotypes shared by more than one individual were considered public. The raw public data were reprocessed by TCRdb itself: fastp quality trimming at Q25, MiXCR clonotype calling, in-frame beta chains only. Each entry is one CDR3 protein sequence, shown with its most common DNA and genes. What appears here as the V and J calls and clone size reflects TCRdb's work, not the paper's. Recorded for this sample are about 540,000 distinct CDR3 sequences; roughly 14% of them occurred a single time. The biggest ten clones account for under 10% of the sample.

These data are taken from a study of regulatory T cells in long-lasting Graves disease listed by TCRdb under 2021. Study-wide context: Patients with newly diagnosed Graves' disease had been on antithyroid drugs for under 3 months. Persistent Graves' disease patients were compared with newly diagnosed Graves' disease patients by peripheral blood TCR sequencing and RNA sequencing. The study was conducted in China and was registered as a clinical trial. A total of about 35 samples underwent TCR sequencing, from about 13 patients with persistent Graves' disease and 20 patients with newly diagnosed Graves' disease.

The sample's time point label is to be understood as: newly diagnosed GD, antithyroid drugs for less than 3 months. RNA was extracted from PBMCs in TRIzol for both TCR sequencing and RNA sequencing. Graves' disease was diagnosed according to American Thyroid Association guidelines. Patients for the study were recruited at an endocrinology department in Xi'an, China. From each patient, around 9 milliliters of peripheral blood was collected into an EDTA anticoagulant tube. Ficoll Paque Plus density gradient separation was used to isolate PBMCs, and no further T cell sorting was performed. An Agilent 2100 Bioanalyzer and agarose gel were used to assess RNA quality, and a NanoDrop 2000 was used to measure RNA concentration. Paper-wide results and their limitations: Lower TCR Shannon entropy and fewer highly expanded clones were observed in persistent Graves' disease patients than in newly diagnosed patients, which suggested clonal expansion. Sequencing and analysis were restricted to the TCR beta chain. Patients with persistent disease shared more public clonotypes (fewer than 3,000) than newly diagnosed patients did (approximately 990). The study examined only peripheral blood because the primary lesion, thyroid tissue, could not be accessed. The authors acknowledged the small sample size as a limitation that may reduce accuracy. Persistent disease showed preferential use of TRBV28, TRBJ1-2 and TRBJ2-5, whereas newly diagnosed disease favored TRBV20-1 and TRBJ2-1.

These data are also associated with another study on T cells in Graves' hyperthyroidism and ophthalmopathy. As that second study puts it: A patient counted as having stable Graves' hyperthyroidism if no progression to ophthalmopathy occurred over 18 months of follow-up. Hyperthyroidism patients were aged 18 to 65 years and newly diagnosed, with disease duration of less than 2 months. Exclusion was applied to patients with uncontrolled infections, other autoimmune diseases, pregnancy or lactation. Clinical symptoms, serum thyroxine and TRAb, thyroid ultrasound, and orbital computed tomography formed the basis for the diagnoses. The TCR CDR3 was subjected to a first round of RT-PCR using the HTBI primer set and the Qiagen OneStep RT-PCR kit. Blood samples also contained most of the expanded thyroid clonotypes (frequency above 0.001), which suggests that blood repertoires may reflect thyroid immune responses. A model built on a 13 V-J signature distinguished ophthalmopathy from stable hyperthyroidism, reaching over 85% sensitivity and 81.08% specificity in cross-validation and 80%/75% in testing. In validation, the model predicted progression to ophthalmopathy a median of roughly six months before onset, with 65% to 71% sensitivity and 72.22% specificity. A discovery cohort of approximately 97 patients, about 43 with Graves' ophthalmopathy and approximately 60 with stable Graves' hyperthyroidism, was used to find distinguishing TCR V-J signatures. Prospective prediction of ophthalmopathy was tested in an independent validation cohort consisting of some 19 hyperthyroidism patients and approximately 16 patients who later progressed to ophthalmopathy. The 90 to 100 discovery patients were randomly divided into training and test sets at a 7:3 ratio. In roughly six Graves' hyperthyroidism patients, the study also compared T-cell repertoires from thyroid tissue with T-cell repertoires from blood. After blood sampling, hyperthyroidism patients were treated with methimazole at a starting dose of 30 mg daily, and ophthalmopathy patients were treated with high-dose intravenous methylprednisolone. Libraries were constructed in a second round of multiplex PCR, after which size selection and purification were carried out. Sequencing of the libraries was done on an Illumina HiSeq2000 using paired-end 100 bp reads. SOAPnuke was used to process the raw data, throwing out any read that contained adapters or uncalled bases, had a mean Phred below 15, or lacked an exact constant-primer or identifier match. High-quality paired reads were merged using COPE v1.2.5, and each unique nucleotide sequence was defined as a clonotype. MiTCR v1.1 was used to align the clonotypes against IMGT TRBV, TRBD and TRBJ reference segments. The analysis included only V-J combinations with a frequency above 0.0001, which together covered approximately 99% of the repertoires. A TCS score was defined as the ratio of F50 (clonal expansion) to E x V (chaos), with BLOSUM62-based TCRdist applied between CDR3 peptides within each V-J. Welch's t-statistics and random forest reduced roughly 530 V-J features to about 12, which were used in a naive Bayes classifier (R e1071). No statistical method was used to fix the sample size in advance, and group allocation was not hidden from the investigators. According to the paper, TCR Vbeta CDR3 sequencing was carried out on roughly 130 peripheral blood samples, which came from under 50 ophthalmopathy, around 74 hyperthyroidism and approximately 17 progressor patients.

The sequence was obtained from a man aged 25 to 45 with Graves disease. Donor details come from another sample of the same person, matched by shared clones. The receptor chain draws on TRBV28 and TRBJ1-3, with the D gene call left open. The sequencing here drew on peripheral blood mononuclear cells (PBMCs), taken at new diagnosis, from a patient treated with antithyroid drugs. The nucleotide sequence is given as TGTGCCAGCAGTTTGACTCAAGGCGGCTCTGGAAACACCATATATTTT. It translates to CASSLTQGGSGNTIYF.